The table lists the clone carrying this TCR beta chain with a few counts. This sample stems from a study of metastatic and nonmetastatic thyroid tumors. With MiXCR, TCRdb called clones anew from the PCR reads. Altogether some 28,000 clones are present, 15% to 20% being singletons, with the ten largest covering 4.7%. No treatment of any kind had been given to any patient before thyroid surgery. CDR1 and CDR2 from the germline V gene are SGHAT and FQNNGV. The V gene lost 3 bases and the J gene lost 4 bases, with 12 bases spanning the gap. The CDR3 sequence is 14 residues long. This TCR derives from a female donor with papillary thyroid cancer or a benign thyroid nodule (not recorded which). Some clones in this sample may be carry-over from other donors' samples. The rearrangement links TRBV11-2 to TRBJ2-5; the D gene is possibly TRBD2 (6 bases). The sample consisted of blood. Here the CDR3 DNA reads TGTGCCAGCAGCTTTTCCGGGGGAGGAGAGACCCAGTACTTC. Translating gives CASSFSGGGETQYF.